Shown below are 5 T cell receptor beta chains from a single sample sequenced in a study of early T cells in non-severe SARS-CoV-2 infection. TCRdb called the 5' RACE reads again in MiXCR, with one record for every CDR3 protein. Of about 80,000 distinct CDR3 sequences in the sample, less than 5.5% are singletons; the top ten hold under 8%. Sample: whole blood, taken at baseline. Receptors originate from an adult who was a healthcare worker with PCR-confirmed SARS-CoV-2 infection or an uninfected control (not recorded which).

This clonotype was found many times. J is TRBJ1-2 and V is TRBV6-1; the D is unclear. V lost 11 bases, J lost 4 bases, and 20 bases lay in between. The CDR3 runs to 14 residues. Germline loops: CDR1 MNHNS, CDR2 SASEGT. In DNA form, the CDR3 reads TGTGCCTCTGTTTTTGAGGTTTCTCTCTATGGCTACACCTTC. Translating gives CASVFEVSLYGYTF.

This clonotype appeared a few times. The CDR3 sequence: CASSLEVFRYGYTF. As DNA, the CDR3 is TGTGCCAGCAGCTTGGAGGTATTCCGATATGGCTACACCTTC. The chain combines TRBV5-5 with TRBJ1-2; D not resolved. Trimming stripped 0 bases from V and 5 bases from J, with 11 bases between. The CDR3 totals 14 residues. CDR1 and CDR2 from the germline V gene are SGHKS and YYEKEE (reference sequence).

There are many counts of this clonotype. This chain joins TRBV20-1 and TRBJ1-1; the D gene is possibly TRBD1 (5 bases). The CDR3 has 13 amino acids. Germline CDR1 DFQATT, CDR2 SNEGSKA (reference sequence). The V end lost 4 bases, the J end lost 0 bases, and 9 bases lay between the germline ends. This chain's CDR3 is CSAKGGVNTEAFF. As DNA, the CDR3 is TGCAGTGCTAAGGGAGGGGTGAACACTGAAGCTTTCTTT.

This clonotype was counted at least ten times. J is TRBJ2-2 and V is TRBV5-6; D not resolved. The ends were cut back, 2 bases at V and 2 bases at J, with 10 bases in the middle. The germline V gene has CDR1 SGHDT and CDR2 YYEEEE. The CDR3 has 15 residues. The CDR3 spells CASSFRGVNTGELFF. The CDR3 bases are TGTGCCAGCAGCTTTCGCGGAGTCAACACCGGGGAGCTGTTTTTT.

This chain joins TRBV6-6 and TRBJ2-2; maybe TRBD2 (6 bases). The CDR3 runs to 15 residues. Germline CDR1 reads MNHNY; CDR2 reads SVGAGI (reference sequence). The ends were cut back, 6 bases at V and 6 bases at J, with 17 bases in the middle. CDR3 DNA sequence: TGTGCCAGCAGCCCCGGGACTGGAGGGGCCGGGGAGCTGTTTTTT. Its translation is CASSPGTGGAGELFF.